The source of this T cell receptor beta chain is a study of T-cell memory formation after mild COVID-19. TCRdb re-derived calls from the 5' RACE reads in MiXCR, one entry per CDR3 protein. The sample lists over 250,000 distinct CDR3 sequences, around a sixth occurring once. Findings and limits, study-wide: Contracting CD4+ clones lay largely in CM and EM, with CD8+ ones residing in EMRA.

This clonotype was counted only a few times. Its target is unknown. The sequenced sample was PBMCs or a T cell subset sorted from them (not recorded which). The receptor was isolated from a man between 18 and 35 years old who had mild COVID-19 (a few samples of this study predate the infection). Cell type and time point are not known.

CDR3 residues: CASSLESVLAGPNNEQFF. The CDR3 DNA follows: TGTGCCAGCAGCTTAGAATCCGTACTAGCGGGGCCCAACAATGAGCAGTTCTTC. This chain joins TRBV7-6 and TRBJ2-1; 10 bases align to TRBD2. The CDR3 is 18 residues long. V lost 1 base and J lost 5; bases outside the gene matches: 11. CDR1 is SGHVS and CDR2 is FNYEAQ in the germline V gene.